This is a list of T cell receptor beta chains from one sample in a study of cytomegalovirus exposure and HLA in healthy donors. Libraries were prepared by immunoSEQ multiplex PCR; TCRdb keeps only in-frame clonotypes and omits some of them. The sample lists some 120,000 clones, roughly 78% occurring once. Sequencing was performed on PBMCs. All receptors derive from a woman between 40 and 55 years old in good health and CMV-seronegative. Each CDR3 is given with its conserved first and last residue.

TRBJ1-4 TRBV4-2 CASSRGEGTTNEKLFF
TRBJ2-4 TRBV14 CASSQVGDGGLAQNSQYF
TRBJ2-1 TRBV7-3 CASSLNPQRTAYNEQFF
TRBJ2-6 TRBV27 CASSLAVQGAGGANVLTF
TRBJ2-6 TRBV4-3 CASSQETGWIAGANVLTF
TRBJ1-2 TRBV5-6 CASSLTGTEVRGYTF
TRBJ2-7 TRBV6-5 CASSSQAGQYF
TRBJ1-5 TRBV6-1 CASSPTRADQPQHF
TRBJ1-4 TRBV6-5 CASSPGRGRAKLFF
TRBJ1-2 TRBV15 CATSSPPPGAGRDGYTF
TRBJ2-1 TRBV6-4 CASSDLRGTQRIEQFF
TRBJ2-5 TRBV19 CASSSISGQELKASGTQYF
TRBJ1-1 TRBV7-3 CASSHGSGLAFF
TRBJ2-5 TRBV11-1 CASSTLAGGLQETQYF
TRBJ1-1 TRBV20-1 CSTYGMTEAFF
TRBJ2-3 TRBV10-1 CASSESMAGVQYF
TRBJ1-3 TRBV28 CASSRPRTGSSGNTIYF
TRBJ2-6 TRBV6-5 CASSYSGGTGANGLTF
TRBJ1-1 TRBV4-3 CASSQVGTGSWAFF
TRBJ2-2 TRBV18 CASRPVAGDTGELFF
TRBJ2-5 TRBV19 CASSYGLAVRSPQYF
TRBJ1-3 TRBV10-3 CANSPGTTGNTIYF
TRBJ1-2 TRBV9 CASSPGGARHYGYTF
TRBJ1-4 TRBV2 CASRDGVAGYGATNEKLFF
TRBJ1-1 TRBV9 CASSPQISEAFF
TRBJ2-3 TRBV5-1 CASSLALGGTDTQYF
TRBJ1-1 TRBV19 CASRPDRKMNTEAFF